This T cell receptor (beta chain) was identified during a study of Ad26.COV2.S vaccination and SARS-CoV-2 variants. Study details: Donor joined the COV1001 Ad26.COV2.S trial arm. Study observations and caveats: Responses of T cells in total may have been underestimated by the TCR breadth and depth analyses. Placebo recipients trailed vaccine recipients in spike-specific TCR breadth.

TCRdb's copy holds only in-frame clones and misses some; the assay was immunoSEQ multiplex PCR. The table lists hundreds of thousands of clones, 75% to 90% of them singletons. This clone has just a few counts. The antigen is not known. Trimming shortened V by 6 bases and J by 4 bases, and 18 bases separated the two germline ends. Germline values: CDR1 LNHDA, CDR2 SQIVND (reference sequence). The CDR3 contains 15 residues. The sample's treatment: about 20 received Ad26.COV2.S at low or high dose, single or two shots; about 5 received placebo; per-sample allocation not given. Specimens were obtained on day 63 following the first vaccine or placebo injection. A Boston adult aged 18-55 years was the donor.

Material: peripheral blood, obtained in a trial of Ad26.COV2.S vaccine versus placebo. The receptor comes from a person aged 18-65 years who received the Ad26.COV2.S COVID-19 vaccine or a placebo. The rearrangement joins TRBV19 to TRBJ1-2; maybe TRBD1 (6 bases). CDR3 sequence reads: CASRVLRGASYGYTF. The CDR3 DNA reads TGTGCCAGTAGGGTACTACGGGGGGCAAGCTATGGCTACACCTTC.